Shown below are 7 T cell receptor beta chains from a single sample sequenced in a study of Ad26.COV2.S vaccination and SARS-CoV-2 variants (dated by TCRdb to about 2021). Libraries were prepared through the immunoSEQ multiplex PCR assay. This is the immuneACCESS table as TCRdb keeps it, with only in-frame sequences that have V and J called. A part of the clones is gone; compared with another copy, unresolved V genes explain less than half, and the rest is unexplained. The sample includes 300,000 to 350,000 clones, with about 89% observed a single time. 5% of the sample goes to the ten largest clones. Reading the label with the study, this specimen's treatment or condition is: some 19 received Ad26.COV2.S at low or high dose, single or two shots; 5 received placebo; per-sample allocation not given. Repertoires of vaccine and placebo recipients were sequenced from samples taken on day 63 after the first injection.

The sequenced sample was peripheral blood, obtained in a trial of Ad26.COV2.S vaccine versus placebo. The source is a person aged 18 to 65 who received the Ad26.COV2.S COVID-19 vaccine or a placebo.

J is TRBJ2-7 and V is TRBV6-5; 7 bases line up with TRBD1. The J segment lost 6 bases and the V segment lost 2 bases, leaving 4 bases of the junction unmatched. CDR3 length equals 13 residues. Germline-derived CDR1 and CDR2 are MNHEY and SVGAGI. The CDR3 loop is CASSYLAGGEQYF. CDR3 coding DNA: TGTGCCAGCAGTTACCTCGCAGGGGGCGAGCAGTACTTC.

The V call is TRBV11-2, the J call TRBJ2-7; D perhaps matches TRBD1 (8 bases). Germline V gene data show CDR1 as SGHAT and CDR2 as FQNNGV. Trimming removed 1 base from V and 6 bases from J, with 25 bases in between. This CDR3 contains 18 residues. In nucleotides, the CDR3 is TGTGCCAGCAGCTTAGTGGGACAGGCGATAATCGGGAGGAGCGAGCAGTACTTC. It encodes CASSLVGQAIIGRSEQYF.

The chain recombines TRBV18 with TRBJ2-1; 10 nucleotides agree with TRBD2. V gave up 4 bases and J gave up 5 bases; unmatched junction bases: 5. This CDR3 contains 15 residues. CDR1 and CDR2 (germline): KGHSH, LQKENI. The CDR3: CASSLRTSGDNEQFF. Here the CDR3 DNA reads TGTGCCAGCTCACTTCGGACTAGCGGTGACAATGAGCAGTTCTTC. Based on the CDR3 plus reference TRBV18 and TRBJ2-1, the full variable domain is NAGVMQNPRHLVRRRGQEARLRCSPMKGHSHVYWYRQLPEEGLKFMVYLQKENIIDESGMPKERFSAEFPKEGPSILRIQQVVRGDSAAYFCASSLRTSGDNEQFFGPGTRLTVL.

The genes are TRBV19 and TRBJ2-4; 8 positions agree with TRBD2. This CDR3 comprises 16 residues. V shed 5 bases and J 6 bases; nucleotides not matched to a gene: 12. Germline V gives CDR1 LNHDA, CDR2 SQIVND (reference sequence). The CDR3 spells CASSPIGGAGLNIQYF. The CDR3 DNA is TGTGCCAGTAGTCCTATCGGGGGGGCGGGTTTAAACATTCAGTACTTC.

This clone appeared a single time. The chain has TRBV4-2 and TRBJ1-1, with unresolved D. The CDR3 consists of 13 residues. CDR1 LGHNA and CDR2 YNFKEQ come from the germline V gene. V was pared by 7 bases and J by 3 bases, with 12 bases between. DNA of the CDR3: TGTGCCAGCACCCAGAGGGCGGACACTGAAGCTTTCTTT. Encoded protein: CASTQRADTEAFF.

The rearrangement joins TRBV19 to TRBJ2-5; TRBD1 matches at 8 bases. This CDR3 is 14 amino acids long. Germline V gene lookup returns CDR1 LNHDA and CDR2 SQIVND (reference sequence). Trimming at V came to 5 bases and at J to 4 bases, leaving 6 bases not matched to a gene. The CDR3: CASSARDRRETQYF. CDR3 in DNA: TGTGCCAGTAGTGCCCGGGACAGGCGAGAGACCCAGTACTTC.

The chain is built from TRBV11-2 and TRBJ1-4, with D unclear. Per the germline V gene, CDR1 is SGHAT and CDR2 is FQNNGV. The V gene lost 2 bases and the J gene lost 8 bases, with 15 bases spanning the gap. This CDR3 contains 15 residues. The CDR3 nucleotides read TGTGCCAGCAGCTTACAAACTGTGGAGGAGGAAAAACTGTTTTTT. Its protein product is CASSLQTVEEEKLFF.